The 8 T cell receptor beta chains listed next were all sequenced from one sample in a study of T-cell memory formation after mild COVID-19 (dated by TCRdb to the early 2020s). The method was 5' RACE. The sequencer listed for this sample is Illumina NovaSeq 6000. Starting from the raw public reads, TCRdb applied fastp trimming at Q25, assembled clones with MiXCR and retained in-frame beta chains. Rows merge per CDR3 protein into single entries with the most common DNA and genes. The sample includes roughly 120,000 distinct CDR3 sequences, with over 20% observed a single time. Clones ranked in the top ten supply roughly 40% of the sample. Source material: PBMCs or a T cell subset sorted from them (not recorded which). These receptors were taken from a man aged 18 to 30 who had mild COVID-19 (a few samples of this study predate the infection). The sample titles of this study are shuffled in the database, so cell type and time point are left out; the donor was told from shared clones.

This clonotype has more than one count but fewer than ten. The CDR3 spells CASSQEGQGASDTEAFF. The CDR3 region has the DNA TGTGCCAGCAGCCAAGAAGGACAGGGGGCTAGCGACACTGAAGCTTTCTTT. V usage is TRBV14 and J usage is TRBJ1-1, with 11 bases that match TRBD1. This CDR3 region has 17 residues. The germline gives CDR1 SGHDN, CDR2 FVKESK. V lost 0 bases and J lost 3; bases outside the gene matches: 6.

The chain has TRBV7-9 and TRBJ2-1, with a weak D call TRBD2 (5 bases). V was pared by 5 bases and J by 7 bases, with 12 bases between. The CDR3 loop spans 13 amino acids. Germline CDR1 SEHNR, CDR2 FQNEAQ (reference sequence). CDR3 DNA: TGTGCCAGCAGCCCTGCCCCGGGGAATGAGCAGTTCTTC. It is translated as CASSPAPGNEQFF.

This clonotype was observed a few times. The chain has TRBV7-2 and TRBJ2-7, with 10 bases that match TRBD1. Per the germline V gene, CDR1 is SGHTA and CDR2 is FQGNSA. The CDR3 totals 15 residues. Losses at the gene ends were 5 bases for V and 3 bases for J; bases not matched to a gene: 7. In DNA, the CDR3 is TGTGCCAGCAGCAGAATCGGACAGGGGGACTACGAGCAGTACTTC. It yields the protein CASSRIGQGDYEQYF.

This clonotype was counted only a few times. The CDR3 nucleotides are TGCGCCAGCAGCTCGCGGGCCTTCGGCACAGATACGCAGTATTTT. Translating gives CASSSRAFGTDTQYF. The chain joins TRBV4-1 to TRBJ2-3, with D possibly matching TRBD2 (5 bases). The germline V and J ends were trimmed by 5 bases and 1 base, with 13 bases remaining between them. The length of the CDR3 is 15 residues. CDR1 is MGHRA, CDR2 YSYEKL, per germline.

The chain combines TRBV29-1 with TRBJ1-1, with 7 bases aligning to TRBD1. In germline, CDR1 is SQVTM, CDR2 ANQGSEA. The J segment lost 0 bases and the V segment lost 6 bases, leaving 13 bases of the junction unmatched. This CDR3 spans 16 amino acids. This CDR3 reads CSVLGTASPMNTEAFF. CDR3 coding DNA: TGCAGCGTACTTGGGACAGCTAGTCCTATGAACACTGAAGCTTTCTTT.

The sample holds a few counts of this clonotype. This chain joins TRBV14 and TRBJ2-3; D may match TRBD1 or TRBD2 (5 bases each). V lost 3 bases to trimming and J lost 4 bases, with 11 bases between them. In germline, CDR1 is SGHDN, CDR2 FVKESK. The CDR3 is made up of 14 amino acids. CDR3 loop: CASSHEGNSDTQYF. As DNA, the CDR3 is TGTGCCAGCAGCCATGAGGGGAACTCAGATACGCAGTATTTT. Looking up the rest from reference TRBV14 and TRBJ2-3 gives the full variable domain: EAGVTQFPSHSVIEKGQTVTLRCDPISGHDNLYWYRRVMGKEIKFLLHFVKESKQDESGMPNNRFLAERTGGTYSTLKVQPAELEDSGVYFCASSHEGNSDTQYFGPGTRLTVL.

V and J are TRBV20-1 and TRBJ2-7; no clear D gene. Germline CDR1 reads DFQATT; CDR2 reads SNEGSKA (reference sequence). The V end lost 4 bases, the J end lost 3 bases, and 7 bases lay between the germline ends. The CDR3 has 11 amino acids. CDR3 sequence: CSATGSYEQYF. As DNA, the CDR3 is TGCAGTGCTACCGGCAGCTACGAGCAGTACTTC.

The chain carries TRBV20-1 and TRBJ2-3; D is perhaps TRBD2 (7 bases). The CDR3 loop spans 15 amino acids. V lost 0 bases, J lost 3 bases, and 13 bases lay in between. Germline V lookup: CDR1 DFQATT, CDR2 SNEGSKA (reference sequence). The CDR3 protein is CSARDGGGRTDTQYF. Written as DNA, the CDR3 is TGCAGTGCTAGAGATGGCGGGGGCCGTACAGATACGCAGTATTTT.